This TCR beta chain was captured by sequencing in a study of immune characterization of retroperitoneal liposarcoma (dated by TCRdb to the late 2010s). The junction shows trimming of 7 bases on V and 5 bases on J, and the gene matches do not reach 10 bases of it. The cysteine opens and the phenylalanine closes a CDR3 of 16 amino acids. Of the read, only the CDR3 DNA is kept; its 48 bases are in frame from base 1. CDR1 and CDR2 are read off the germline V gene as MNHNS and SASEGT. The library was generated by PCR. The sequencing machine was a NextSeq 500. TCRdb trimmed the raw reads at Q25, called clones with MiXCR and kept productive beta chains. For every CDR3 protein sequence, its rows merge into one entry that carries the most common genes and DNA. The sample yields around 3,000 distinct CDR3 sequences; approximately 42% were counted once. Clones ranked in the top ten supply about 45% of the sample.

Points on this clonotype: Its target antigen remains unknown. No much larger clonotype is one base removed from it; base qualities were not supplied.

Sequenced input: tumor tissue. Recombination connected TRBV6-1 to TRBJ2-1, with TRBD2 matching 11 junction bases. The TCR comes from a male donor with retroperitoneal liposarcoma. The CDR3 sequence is CASTKWGLADHNEQFF. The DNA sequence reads TGTGCCAGCACCAAGTGGGGACTAGCGGACCACAATGAGCAGTTCTTC.